The entry below gives a single TCR beta chain sequence along with its context. The antigen remains undetermined. The CDR3 is 18 residues long. V gave up 0 bases and J gave up 5 bases; unmatched junction bases: 10. Germline assignment: CDR1 SGHAT and CDR2 FQDESV (reference sequence). This record belongs to a study of post-analysis software for immune sequencing data. Study findings and constraints: Compared against controls, patients with multiple sclerosis displayed significantly lower normalized Chao1 diversity. Controls showed lower frequencies than patients for five TRBV segments, and TRBV5-6, TRBV5-1 and TRBV20-1 were among these.

cDNA libraries for TCR beta contained unique molecular identifiers. TCRdb reprocessed the PCR reads with MiXCR, giving one entry per CDR3 protein. The table lists 650,000 to 900,000 distinct CDR3 sequences, roughly 50% of them singletons, with roughly 5% in the top ten. V usage is TRBV11-1 and J usage is TRBJ2-1; TRBD2 matches at 10 bases. The sample was blood. The sequence derives from a girl aged 5-17 years with multiple sclerosis. The CDR3 nucleotides are TGTGCCAGCAGCTTAGCTCACCTAGCGGGAGCCCCCCACAATGAGCAGTTCTTC. It translates to CASSLAHLAGAPHNEQFF. Looking up the rest from reference TRBV11-1 and TRBJ2-1 gives the full variable domain: EAEVAQSPRYKITEKSQAVAFWCDPISGHATLYWYRQILGQGPELLVQFQDESVVDDSQLPKDRFSAERLKGVDSTLKIQPAELGDSAMYLCASSLAHLAGAPHNEQFFGPGTRLTVL.